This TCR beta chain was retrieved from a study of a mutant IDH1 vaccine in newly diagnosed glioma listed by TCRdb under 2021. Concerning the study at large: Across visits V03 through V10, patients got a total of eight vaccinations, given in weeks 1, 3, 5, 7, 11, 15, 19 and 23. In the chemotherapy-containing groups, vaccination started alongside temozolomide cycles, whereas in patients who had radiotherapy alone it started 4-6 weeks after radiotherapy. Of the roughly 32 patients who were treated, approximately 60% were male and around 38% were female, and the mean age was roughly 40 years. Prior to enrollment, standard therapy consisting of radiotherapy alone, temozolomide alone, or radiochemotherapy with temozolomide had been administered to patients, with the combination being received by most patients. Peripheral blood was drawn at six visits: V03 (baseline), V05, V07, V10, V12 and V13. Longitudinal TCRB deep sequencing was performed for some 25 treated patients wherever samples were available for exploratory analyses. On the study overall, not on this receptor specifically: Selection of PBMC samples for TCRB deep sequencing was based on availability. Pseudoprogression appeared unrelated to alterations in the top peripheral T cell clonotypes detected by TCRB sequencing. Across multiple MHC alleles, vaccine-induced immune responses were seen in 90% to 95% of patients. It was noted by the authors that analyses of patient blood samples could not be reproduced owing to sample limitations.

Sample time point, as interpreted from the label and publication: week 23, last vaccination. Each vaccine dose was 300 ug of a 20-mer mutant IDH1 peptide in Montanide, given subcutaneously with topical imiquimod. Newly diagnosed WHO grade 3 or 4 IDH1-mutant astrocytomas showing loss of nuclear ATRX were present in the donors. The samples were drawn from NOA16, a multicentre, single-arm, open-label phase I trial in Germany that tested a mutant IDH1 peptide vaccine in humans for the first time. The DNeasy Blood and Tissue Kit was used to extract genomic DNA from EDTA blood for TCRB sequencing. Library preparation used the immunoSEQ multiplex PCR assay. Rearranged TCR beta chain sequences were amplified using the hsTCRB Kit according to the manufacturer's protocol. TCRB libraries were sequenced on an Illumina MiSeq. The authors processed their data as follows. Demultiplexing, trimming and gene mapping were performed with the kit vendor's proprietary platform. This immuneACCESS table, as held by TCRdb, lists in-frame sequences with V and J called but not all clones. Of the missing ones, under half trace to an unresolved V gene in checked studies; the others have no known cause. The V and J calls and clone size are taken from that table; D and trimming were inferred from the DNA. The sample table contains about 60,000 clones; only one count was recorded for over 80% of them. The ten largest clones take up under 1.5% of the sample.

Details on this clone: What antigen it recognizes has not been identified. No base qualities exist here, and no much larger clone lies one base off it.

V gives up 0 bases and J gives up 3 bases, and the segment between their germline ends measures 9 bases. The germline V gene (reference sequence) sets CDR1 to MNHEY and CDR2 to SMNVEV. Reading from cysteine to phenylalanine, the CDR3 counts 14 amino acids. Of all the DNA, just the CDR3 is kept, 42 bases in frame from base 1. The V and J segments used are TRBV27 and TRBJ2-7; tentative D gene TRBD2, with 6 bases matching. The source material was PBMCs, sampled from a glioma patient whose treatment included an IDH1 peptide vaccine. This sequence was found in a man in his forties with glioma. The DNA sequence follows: TGTGCCAGCAGTTTATCGGGGGGTTACTACGAGCAGTACTTC. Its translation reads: CASSLSGGYYEQYF.